This T cell receptor beta chain appears in the sequencing data of a study of shared clonotypes between healthy human individuals. As to this clone: Its antigen is currently unknown.

Sorted subsets were amplified in replicate PCRs using 200 ng DNA, 25,000 to 30,000 T cell genomes. Profiling relied on immunoSEQ multiplex PCR, and the TCRdb table lists in-frame clones only, not all of them. This table holds 1,400,000 or so clones, about 98.5% found once. Findings and caveats of the study: Clonotype sharing levels among donors were expected to vary with sequencing depth.

Sequencing input: naive CD4+ T cells sorted from blood. Subset in this sample: CD45RA+ positively selected. This TCR came from a man between 25 and 39 years old in good health.

In nucleotides, the CDR3 is TGTGCCAGCAGCCTAGGGGGAAATGGCTACACCTTC. It translates to CASSLGGNGYTF. This chain links TRBV6-5 with TRBJ1-2, with D tentatively TRBD1 (6 bases). The CDR3 is 12 amino acids. Trimming stripped 6 bases from V and 6 bases from J, with 11 bases between. Germline lookup yields CDR1 MNHEY and CDR2 SVGAGI.